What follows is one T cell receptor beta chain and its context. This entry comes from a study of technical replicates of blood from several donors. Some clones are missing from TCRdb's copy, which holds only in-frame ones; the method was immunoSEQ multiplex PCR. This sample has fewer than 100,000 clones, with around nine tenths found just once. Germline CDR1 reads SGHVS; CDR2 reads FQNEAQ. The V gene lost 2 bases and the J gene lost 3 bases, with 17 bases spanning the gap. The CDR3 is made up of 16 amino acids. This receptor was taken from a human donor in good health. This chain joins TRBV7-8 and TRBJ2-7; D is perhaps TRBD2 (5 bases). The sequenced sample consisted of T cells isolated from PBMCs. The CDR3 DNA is TGTGCCAGCAGCTTAAAGAGGGCGATAGCGATCTACGAGCAGTACTTC. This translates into CASSLKRAIAIYEQYF.